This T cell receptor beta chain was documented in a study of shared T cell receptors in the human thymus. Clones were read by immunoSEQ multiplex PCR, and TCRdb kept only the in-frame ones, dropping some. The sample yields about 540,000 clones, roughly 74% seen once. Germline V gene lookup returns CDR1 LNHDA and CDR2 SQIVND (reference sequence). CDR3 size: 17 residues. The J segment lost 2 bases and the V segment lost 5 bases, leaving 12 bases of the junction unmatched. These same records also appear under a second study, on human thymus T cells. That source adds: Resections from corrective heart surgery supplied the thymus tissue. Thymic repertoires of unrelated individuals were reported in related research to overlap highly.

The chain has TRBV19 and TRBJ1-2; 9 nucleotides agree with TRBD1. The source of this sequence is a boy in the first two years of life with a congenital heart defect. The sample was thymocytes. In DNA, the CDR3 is TGTGCCAGTAGTCCGCGACCCGGACAGGGGACGAACTATGGCTACACCTTC. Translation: CASSPRPGQGTNYGYTF.